These T cell receptor beta chains were read from a single sample in a study of CD8 T cells in ankylosing spondylitis. MiXCR, run by TCRdb on the 5' RACE reads, gives a single entry per CDR3 protein. The sample includes 200,000 to 300,000 distinct CDR3 sequences, 20% to 30% of them seen just once. The material sequenced was blood, either unsorted or a sorted T cell fraction (not recorded which). Every receptor here comes from a male donor with ankylosing spondylitis or in good health (not recorded which). CDR3s include the opening cysteine and the closing phenylalanine or tryptophan. D genes are given only for firm matches. For some rows the clone size is stated as once, few or many, or as a class when expanded; others skip it.

abundance | j_gene | d_gene | v_gene | CDR3aa | CDR3nt
few | TRBJ2-3 | TRBD2 | TRBV20-1 | CSAGGTSGSTDTQYF | TGCAGTGCTGGGGGGACTAGCGGAAGCACAGATACGCAGTATTTT
. | TRBJ2-5 | . | TRBV7-9 | CASSPRQVQETQYF | TGTGCCAGCAGCCCCAGACAGGTCCAAGAGACCCAGTACTTC
many | TRBJ2-1 | TRBD1 | TRBV20-1 | CSAGNRQGGYNEQFF | TGCAGTGCTGGGAATAGACAGGGCGGGTACAATGAGCAGTTCTTC
many | TRBJ2-5 | . | TRBV5-6 | CASSLEFRRETQYF | TGTGCCAGCAGCTTGGAGTTTAGAAGAGAGACCCAGTACTTC
. | TRBJ1-1 | . | TRBV18 | CASSPAWNAEAFF | TGTGCCAGCTCACCTGCGTGGAACGCTGAAGCTTTCTTT
few | TRBJ2-1 | . | TRBV29-1 | CSVGPLASQNEQFF | TGCAGCGTTGGTCCGTTGGCTAGCCAAAATGAGCAGTTCTTC
few | TRBJ2-3 | TRBD2 | TRBV20-1 | CSAIPGGGASDTQYF | TGCAGTGCCATCCCTGGCGGGGGGGCTTCAGATACGCAGTATTTT
few | TRBJ2-3 | TRBD2 | TRBV6-1 | CASSRETSGATQYF | TGTGCCAGCAGCCGAGAGACTAGCGGGGCTACGCAGTATTTT
many | TRBJ2-1 | TRBD1 | TRBV20-1 | CSARDYGTGYNEQFF | TGCAGTGCTAGAGATTATGGGACAGGGTACAATGAGCAGTTCTTC
. | TRBJ1-2 | . | TRBV15 | CATSLTATYGYTF | TGTGCCACCAGCTTGACAGCAACTTATGGCTACACCTTC
. | TRBJ1-1 | . | TRBV7-8 | CASSIQRMNTEAFF | TGTGCCAGCAGCATCCAACGCATGAACACTGAAGCTTTCTTT
few | TRBJ1-2 | . | TRBV29-1 | CSVEAIGEAGPNYGYTF | TGCAGCGTTGAAGCAATCGGGGAGGCAGGGCCAAACTATGGCTACACCTTC
many | TRBJ2-5 | TRBD2 | TRBV5-1 | CASSSGTRRETQYF | TGCGCCAGCAGCTCCGGGACTAGACGAGAGACCCAGTACTTC
. | TRBJ2-5 | . | TRBV7-2 | CASSLGAGAIPETQYF | TGTGCCAGCAGCTTAGGGGCAGGGGCCATCCCGGAGACCCAGTACTTC
. | TRBJ1-5 | . | TRBV20-1 | CSARVSGGGNQPQHF | TGCAGTGCTAGGGTATCTGGGGGAGGCAATCAGCCCCAGCATTTT
. | TRBJ1-1 | TRBD1 | TRBV10-3 | CAITGGANTEAFF | TGTGCCATCACAGGGGGGGCGAACACTGAAGCTTTCTTT
. | TRBJ2-5 | TRBD2 | TRBV30 | CAGGTSGGRETQYF | TGTGCCGGGGGGACCTCGGGGGGGCGTGAGACCCAGTACTTC
many | TRBJ2-7 | . | TRBV3-1 | CASSQEVEGYEQYF | TGTGCCAGCAGCCAAGAAGTGGAGGGATACGAGCAGTACTTC
few | TRBJ2-1 | TRBD2 | TRBV20-1 | CSAMGTSGELYNEQFF | TGCAGTGCTATGGGGACTAGCGGGGAACTATACAATGAGCAGTTCTTC
. | TRBJ2-5 | . | TRBV12-3/TRBV12-4 | CASGEQGETQYF | TGTGCCAGCGGGGAACAAGGAGAGACCCAGTACTTC
. | TRBJ2-7 | . | TRBV20-1 | CSASQPSTPYEQYF | TGCAGTGCATCTCAGCCTTCTACACCCTACGAGCAGTACTTC
. | TRBJ2-7 | . | TRBV29-1 | CSGIGVTYEQYF | TGCAGCGGGATTGGAGTTACCTACGAGCAGTACTTC